This T cell receptor beta chain was retrieved from a study of blood T cell repertoires in COVID-19 (dated by TCRdb to 2019 to 2021). For context, the study as a whole: Samples covering the acute and convalescent phases of COVID-19 were provided by collaborators in the United States, Italy and Spain. The samples were drawn from the first 160 participants of the ongoing ImmuneRACE study and from over a thousand subjects provided by 6 global collaborators. The prospective study material was composed of cDNA or gDNA derived from T cells, B-cell-depleted T cells, or PBMCs. Deeply sampled blood TCRbeta repertoires from subjects exposed to, actively infected with, or recovered from COVID-19 were included in the dataset. The repertoires were released in a freely available public database meant as a resource for research on the immune response to SARS-CoV-2. Where available, HLA class I and class II types were obtained from metadata supplied by the sample provider rather than from assay-based typing. The sample metadata nearly always contained a de-identified subject ID, COVID-19 status, age in years and sex.

TCRbeta CDR3 regions were amplified from genomic DNA by means of the immunoSEQ Assay, a bias-controlled multiplex PCR. As for how the authors treated the data: The number of nucleated cells in each sample was estimated from the amplification of reference gene primers within the assay. Sequence reads were collapsed and filtered to measure the absolute abundance of every unique TCRbeta CDR3 rearrangement. For each sample, productive Simpson clonality was calculated as the square root of Simpson's diversity index over productive rearrangements. TCRdb mirrors the immuneACCESS table, restricted to in-frame sequences. Some clones are absent from its copies; in checked studies, under half trace to an unresolved V gene, and the reason for the others is unknown. V and J calls and clone size follow that table, whereas D and trimming were derived from the DNA. In this sample the table shows 240,000 or so clones, about 87% of which occur a single time. The leading ten clones occupy 0.85% to 0.95% of the sample.

Paper-wide results and their limitations: How much clinical and demographic metadata was included differed by source and by participant, and the metadata was provided uncurated.

Participants in the prospective study were enrolled through a virtual design, were aged about 18 to 89 years, and lived in fewer than 30 United States geographic areas. In the prospective study, participants were assigned to cohorts based on the clinical history participants reported in a screening survey and a study questionnaire. Exposed participants had been in contact with someone with a PCR-confirmed or clinician-diagnosed COVID-19 case within 2 weeks of study entry. In the prospective study, whole blood, serum and a nasopharyngeal or oropharyngeal swab were collected from each participant by mobile phlebotomists. Over an approximately 2-month period, participants in the prospective study had the option of providing additional blood draws and questionnaires. Before DNA extraction, prospective study blood samples were shipped either frozen or at room temperature. Trimming removed 1 base from V and 3 bases from J, leaving 17 bases between the germline ends. From the cysteine through the phenylalanine, the CDR3 covers 17 amino acids. The read is trimmed to its CDR3 DNA, 51 bases read in frame from base 1. Sequences LGHDT (CDR1) and YNNKEL (CDR2) are obtained from the germline V gene (reference sequence).

Concerning this clone itself: This receptor's antigen is unknown. Base qualities are not recorded, but no much larger clone differs from it by a single base.

This sequence was found in a man aged 50 or older who had been exposed to COVID-19. Sequenced sample: PBMCs or T cells enriched from blood (not recorded which). The chain couples TRBV3-1 (or the pseudogene TRBV3-2) to TRBJ2-3, and possibly TRBD2, on 6 matching bases. The nucleotides are TGTGCCAGCAGCCAAGGGGTGGCGGGGTCGCGGACAGATACGCAGTATTTT. Translation gives CASSQGVAGSRTDTQYF.